This TCR beta chain was profiled in a study of blood T cell repertoires in COVID-19. The CDR3 consists of 16 residues. Trimming removed 3 bases at V and 0 bases at J, with 13 bases between. The germline V gene has CDR1 SGHNT and CDR2 YYREEE (reference sequence). TCRdb's table, derived via immunoSEQ multiplex PCR, lists solely in-frame clones and lacks some. The table has approximately 330,000 clones, approximately 87% seen once. Material: peripheral blood. This rearrangement joins TRBV5-4 to TRBJ1-3; maybe TRBD1 (6 bases). This clonotype was sampled from a woman aged 50 to 60 with active or convalescent COVID-19. CDR3 nucleotide sequence: TGTGCCAGCAGCTACCAGGGGCCCAGCTCTGGAAACACCATATATTTT. It encodes CASSYQGPSSGNTIYF.